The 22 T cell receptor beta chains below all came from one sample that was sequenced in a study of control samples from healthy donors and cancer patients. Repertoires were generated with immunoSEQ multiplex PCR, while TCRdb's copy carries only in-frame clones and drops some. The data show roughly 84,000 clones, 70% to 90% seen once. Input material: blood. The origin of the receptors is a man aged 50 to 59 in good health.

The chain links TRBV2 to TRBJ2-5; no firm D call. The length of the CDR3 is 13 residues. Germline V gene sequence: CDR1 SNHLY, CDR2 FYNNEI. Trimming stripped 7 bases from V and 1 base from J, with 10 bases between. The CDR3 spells CASNEAVQETQYF. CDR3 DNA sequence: TGTGCCAGCAATGAGGCAGTCCAAGAGACCCAGTACTTC.

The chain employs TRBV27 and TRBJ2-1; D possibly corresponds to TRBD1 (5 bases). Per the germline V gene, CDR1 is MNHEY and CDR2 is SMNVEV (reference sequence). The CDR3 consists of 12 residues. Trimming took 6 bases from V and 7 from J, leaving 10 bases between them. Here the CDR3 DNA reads TGTGCCAGCAGAAGGGGCCAGAATGAGCAGTTCTTC. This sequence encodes CASRRGQNEQFF.

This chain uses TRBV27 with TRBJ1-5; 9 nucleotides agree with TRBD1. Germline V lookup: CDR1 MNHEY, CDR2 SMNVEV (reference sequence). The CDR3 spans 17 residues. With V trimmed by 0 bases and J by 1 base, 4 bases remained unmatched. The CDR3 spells CASSLSLGQGSNQPQHF. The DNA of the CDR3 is TGTGCCAGCAGTTTATCTCTGGGACAGGGCAGCAATCAGCCCCAGCATTTT.

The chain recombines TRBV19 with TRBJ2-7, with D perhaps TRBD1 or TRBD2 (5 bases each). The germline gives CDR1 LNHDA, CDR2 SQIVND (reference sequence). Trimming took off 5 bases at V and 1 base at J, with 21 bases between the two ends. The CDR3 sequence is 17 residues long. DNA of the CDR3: TGTGCCAGTAGTGAACCTAAGGGACCGGGGCGATCCTACGAGCAGTACTTC. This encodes CASSEPKGPGRSYEQYF.

CDR3 sequence: CASRPTYTGELFF. CDR3 DNA: TGTGCCAGCAGGCCGACTTACACCGGGGAGCTGTTTTTT. This chain connects TRBV6-5 to TRBJ2-2, with no clear D. This CDR3 has 13 residues. Between the trimmed V and J ends, which lost 6 bases and 3 bases, there was a span of 8 bases. Germline V CDR1 and CDR2: MNHEY, SVGAGI.

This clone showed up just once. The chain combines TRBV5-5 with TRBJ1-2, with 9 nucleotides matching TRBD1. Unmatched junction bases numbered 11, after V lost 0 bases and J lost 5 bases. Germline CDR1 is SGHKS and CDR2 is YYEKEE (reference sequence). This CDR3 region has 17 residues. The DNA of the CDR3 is TGTGCCAGCAGCTTGGCCTCAGGGACAGGGTACGGGTATGGCTACACCTTC. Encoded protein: CASSLASGTGYGYGYTF.

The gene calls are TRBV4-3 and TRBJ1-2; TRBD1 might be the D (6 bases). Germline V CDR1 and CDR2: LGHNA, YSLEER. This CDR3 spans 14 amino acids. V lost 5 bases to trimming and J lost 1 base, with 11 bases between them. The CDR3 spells CASSIRDNNYGYTF. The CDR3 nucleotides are TGCGCCAGCAGCATCCGGGACAATAACTATGGCTACACCTTC.

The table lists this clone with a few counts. The CDR3 DNA is TGTGCCAGCAGTTCTCTAACAGGGGGCGGCAATCAGCCCCAGCATTTT. This translates into CASSSLTGGGNQPQHF. The rearrangement uses TRBV27 and TRBJ1-5; 9 bases fit TRBD1. CDR1 and CDR2 from the germline V gene are MNHEY and SMNVEV (reference sequence). The CDR3 covers 16 residues. V was pared by 4 bases and J by 2 bases, with 6 bases of the junction left unmatched.

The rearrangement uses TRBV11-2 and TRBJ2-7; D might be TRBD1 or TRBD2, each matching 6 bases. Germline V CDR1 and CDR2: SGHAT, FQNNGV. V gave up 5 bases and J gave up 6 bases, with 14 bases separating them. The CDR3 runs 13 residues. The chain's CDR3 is CASSPWGAGEQYF. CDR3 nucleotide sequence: TGTGCCAGCAGCCCCTGGGGGGCTGGCGAGCAGTACTTC. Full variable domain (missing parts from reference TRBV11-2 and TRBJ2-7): EAGVAQSPRYKIIEKRQSVAFWCNPISGHATLYWYQQILGQGPKLLIQFQNNGVVDDSQLPKDRFSAERLKGVDSTLKIQPAKLEDSAVYLCASSPWGAGEQYFGPGTRLTVT.

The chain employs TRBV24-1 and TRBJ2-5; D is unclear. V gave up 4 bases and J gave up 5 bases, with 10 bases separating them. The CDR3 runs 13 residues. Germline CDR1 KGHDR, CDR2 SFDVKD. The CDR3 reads CATSEPGSETQYF. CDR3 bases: TGTGCCACCAGTGAGCCAGGATCCGAGACCCAGTACTTC.

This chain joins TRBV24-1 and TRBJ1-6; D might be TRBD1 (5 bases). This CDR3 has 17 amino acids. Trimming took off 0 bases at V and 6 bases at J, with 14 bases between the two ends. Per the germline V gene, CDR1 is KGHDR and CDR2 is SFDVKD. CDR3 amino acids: CATSDLGAGRTNSPLHF. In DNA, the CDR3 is TGTGCCACCAGTGATTTGGGAGCGGGACGGACTAATTCACCCCTCCACTTT.

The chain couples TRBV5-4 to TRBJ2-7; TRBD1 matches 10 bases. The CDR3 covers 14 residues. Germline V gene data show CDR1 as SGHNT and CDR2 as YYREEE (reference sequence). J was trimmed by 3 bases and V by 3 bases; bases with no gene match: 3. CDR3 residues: CASSSRTGGYEQYF. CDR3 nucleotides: TGTGCCAGCAGCTCACGGACAGGGGGCTACGAGCAGTACTTC.

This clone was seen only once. DNA for the CDR3: TGTGCCAGCAGTGAACCTCGGGGGCAGAACACCGGGGAGCTGTTTTTT. It yields the protein CASSEPRGQNTGELFF. The V call is TRBV2, the J call TRBJ2-2; D possibly uses TRBD1 or TRBD2 (6 bases each). Germline V gene lookup returns CDR1 SNHLY and CDR2 FYNNEI. The germline V and J ends were trimmed by 2 bases and 1 base, with 11 bases remaining between them. The CDR3 extends over 16 amino acids. The full variable domain, with the rest looked up from reference TRBV2 and TRBJ2-2, is EPEVTQTPSHQVTQMGQEVILRCVPISNHLYFYWYRQILGQKVEFLVSFYNNEISEKSEIFDDQFSVERPDGSNFTLKIRSTKLEDSAMYFCASSEPRGQNTGELFFGEGSRLTVL.

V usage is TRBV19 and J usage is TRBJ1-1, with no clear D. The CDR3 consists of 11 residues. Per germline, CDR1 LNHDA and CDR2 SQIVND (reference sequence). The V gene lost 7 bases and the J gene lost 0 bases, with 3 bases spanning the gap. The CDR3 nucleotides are TGTGCCAGTAAGTTGAACACTGAAGCTTTCTTT. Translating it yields CASKLNTEAFF.

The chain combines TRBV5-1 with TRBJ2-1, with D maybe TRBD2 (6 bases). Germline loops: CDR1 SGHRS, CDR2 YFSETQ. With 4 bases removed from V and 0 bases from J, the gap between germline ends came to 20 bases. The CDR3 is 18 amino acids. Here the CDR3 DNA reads TGCGCCAGCAGCCAACCACAGCGAGCGGGCCCCTCCTACAATGAGCAGTTCTTC. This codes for CASSQPQRAGPSYNEQFF.

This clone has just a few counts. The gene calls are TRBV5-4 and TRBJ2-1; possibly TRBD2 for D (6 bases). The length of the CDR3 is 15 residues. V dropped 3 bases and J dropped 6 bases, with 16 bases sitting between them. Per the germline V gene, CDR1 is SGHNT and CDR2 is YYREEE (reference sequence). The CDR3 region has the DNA TGTGCCAGCAGCTCCGGGACTCCCTCTTTCAATGAGCAGTTCTTC. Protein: CASSSGTPSFNEQFF. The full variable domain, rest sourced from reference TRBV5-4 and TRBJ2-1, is ETGVTQSPTHLIKTRGQQVTLRCSSQSGHNTVSWYQQALGQGPQFIFQYYREEENGRGNFPPRFSGLQFPNYSSELNVNALELDDSALYLCASSSGTPSFNEQFFGPGTRLTVL.

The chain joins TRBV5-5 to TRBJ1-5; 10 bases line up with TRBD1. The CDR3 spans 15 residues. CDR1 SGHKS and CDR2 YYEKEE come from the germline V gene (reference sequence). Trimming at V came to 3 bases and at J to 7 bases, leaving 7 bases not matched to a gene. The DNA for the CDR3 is TGTGCCAGCAGCTGGGGACAGGGGTTCGGCCAGCCCCAGCATTTT. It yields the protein CASSWGQGFGQPQHF.

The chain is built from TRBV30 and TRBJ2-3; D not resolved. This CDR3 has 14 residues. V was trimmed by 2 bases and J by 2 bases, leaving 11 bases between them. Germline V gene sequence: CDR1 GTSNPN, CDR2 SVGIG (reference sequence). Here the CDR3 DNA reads TGTGCCTGGAGTAGGGTTACCGTCACAGATACGCAGTATTTT. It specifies CAWSRVTVTDTQYF.

The CDR3 region is CAIRGGQVEETQYF. The CDR3 nucleotides are TGTGCCATCAGGGGGGGACAGGTCGAGGAGACCCAGTACTTC. The chain joins TRBV10-3 to TRBJ2-5; 8 nucleotides align to TRBD1. Per germline, CDR1 ENHRY and CDR2 SYGVKD. The CDR3 extends over 14 amino acids. Trimming at V came to 6 bases and at J to 5 bases, leaving 8 bases not matched to a gene.

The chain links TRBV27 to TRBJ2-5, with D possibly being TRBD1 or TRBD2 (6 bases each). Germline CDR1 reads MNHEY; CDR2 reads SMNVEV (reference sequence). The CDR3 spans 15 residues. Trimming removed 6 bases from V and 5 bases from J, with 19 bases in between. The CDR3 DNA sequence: TGTGCCAGCAGCCTCAATTCGGGGGCTCGGGAGACCCAGTACTTC. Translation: CASSLNSGARETQYF.

CDR3 sequence: CASRPVGVNQPQHF. CDR3 DNA sequence: TGTGCCAGCAGGCCCGTGGGGGTCAATCAGCCCCAGCATTTT. The chain carries TRBV6-6 and TRBJ1-5, with TRBD1 as a possible D gene (5 bases). Germline loops: CDR1 MNHNY, CDR2 SVGAGI (reference sequence). Trimming pared 6 bases from V and 3 bases from J, leaving 12 bases between. The CDR3 extends over 14 amino acids.

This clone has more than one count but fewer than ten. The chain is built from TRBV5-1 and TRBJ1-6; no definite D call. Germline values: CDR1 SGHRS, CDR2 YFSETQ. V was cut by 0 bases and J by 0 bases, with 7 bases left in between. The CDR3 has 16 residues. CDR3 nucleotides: TGCGCCAGCAGCTTGGACGGGAGCTCCTATAATTCACCCCTCCACTTT. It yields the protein CASSLDGSSYNSPLHF.